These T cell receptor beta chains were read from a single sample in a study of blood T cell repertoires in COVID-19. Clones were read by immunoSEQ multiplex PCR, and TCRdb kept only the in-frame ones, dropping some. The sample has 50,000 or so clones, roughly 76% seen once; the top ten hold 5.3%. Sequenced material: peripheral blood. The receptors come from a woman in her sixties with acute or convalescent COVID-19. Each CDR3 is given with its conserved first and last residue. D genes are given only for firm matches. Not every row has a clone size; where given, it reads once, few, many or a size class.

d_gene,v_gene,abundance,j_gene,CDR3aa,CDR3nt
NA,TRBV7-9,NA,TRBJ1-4,CASSLEDRPNEKLFF,TGTGCCAGCAGCTTAGAAGACAGGCCTAATGAAAAACTGTTTTTT
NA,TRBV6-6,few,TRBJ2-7,CASSYPLSSYEQYF,TGTGCCAGCAGTTACCCCTTGAGCTCCTACGAGCAGTACTTC
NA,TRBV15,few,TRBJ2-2,CATSRGATGELFF,TGTGCCACCAGCAGAGGCGCGACCGGGGAGCTGTTTTTT
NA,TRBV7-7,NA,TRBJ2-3,CASSSLSTDTQYF,TGTGCTAGCAGCTCCCTTAGCACAGATACGCAGTATTTT
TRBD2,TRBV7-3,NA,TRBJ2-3,CASSFFSGGRTDTQYF,TGTGCCAGCAGCTTTTTTAGCGGGGGGAGGACAGATACGCAGTATTTT
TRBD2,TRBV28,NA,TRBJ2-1,CASSFPAGGEQFF,TGTGCCAGCAGTTTCCCCGCCGGGGGGGAGCAGTTCTTC
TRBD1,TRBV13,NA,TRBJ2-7,CASSRIVLQGNKVYEQYF,TGTGCCAGCAGCCGTATCGTATTACAGGGGAATAAGGTCTACGAGCAGTACTTC
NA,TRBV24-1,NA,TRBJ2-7,CATSDTRDRSYEQYF,TGTGCCACCAGTGATACCCGGGATAGAAGCTACGAGCAGTACTTC
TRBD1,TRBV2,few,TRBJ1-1,CASSRPGTGNTEAFF,TGTGCCAGCAGTAGACCCGGGACAGGGAACACTGAAGCTTTCTTT
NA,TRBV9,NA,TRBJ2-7,CASSVGTLHEQYF,TGTGCCAGCAGCGTAGGGACTCTGCACGAGCAGTACTTC
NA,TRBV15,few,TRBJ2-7,CATSRSAGDSYEQYF,TGTGCCACCAGCAGGTCGGCCGGAGACTCCTACGAGCAGTACTTC
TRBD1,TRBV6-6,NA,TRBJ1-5,CASSPGTGGKNNQPQHF,TGTGCCAGCAGTCCCGGGACAGGGGGCAAGAACAATCAGCCCCAGCATTTT
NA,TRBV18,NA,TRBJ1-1,CASSPQSMNTEAFF,TGTGCCAGCTCACCACAGAGCATGAACACTGAAGCTTTCTTT
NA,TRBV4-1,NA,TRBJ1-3,CASSGYERGNTIYF,TGCGCCAGCAGCGGGTACGAGAGGGGAAACACCATATATTTT
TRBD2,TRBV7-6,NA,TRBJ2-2,CASSSSSGWLITGELFF,TGTGCCAGCAGCTCCTCTAGCGGGTGGCTGATCACCGGGGAGCTGTTTTTT
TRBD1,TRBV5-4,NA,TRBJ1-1,CASSLTVNRGPTEAFF,TGTGCCAGCAGCTTGACAGTTAACAGGGGGCCTACTGAAGCTTTCTTT
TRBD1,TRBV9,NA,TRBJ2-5,CASSVEGQGSFETQYF,TGTGCCAGCAGCGTAGAGGGACAGGGTTCGTTTGAGACCCAGTACTTC
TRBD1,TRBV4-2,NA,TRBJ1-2,CASSRDSNYGYTF,TGTGCCAGCAGCCGGGACAGTAACTATGGCTACACCTTC
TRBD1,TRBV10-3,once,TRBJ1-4,CAISESDRMGEKLFF,TGTGCCATCAGTGAGTCGGACAGGATGGGTGAAAAACTGTTTTTT
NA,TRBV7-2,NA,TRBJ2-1,CASSAHRDVYNEQFF,TGTGCCAGCAGCGCACACAGGGACGTCTACAATGAGCAGTTCTTC
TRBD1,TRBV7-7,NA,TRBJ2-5,CASSATQGALQETQYF,TGTGCCAGCAGCGCAACACAGGGGGCCCTTCAAGAGACCCAGTACTTC
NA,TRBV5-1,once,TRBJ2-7,CASSLGGGISYEQYF,TGCGCCAGCAGCTTGGGGGGCGGAATTTCCTACGAGCAGTACTTC
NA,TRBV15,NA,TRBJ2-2,CATSRGRRFGTGELFF,TGTGCCACCAGCAGAGGTCGGAGGTTCGGCACCGGGGAGCTGTTTTTT
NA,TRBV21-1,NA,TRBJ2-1,CASSESVAGRNEQFF,TGTGCCAGCAGTGAATCAGTAGCGGGGAGAAATGAGCAGTTCTTC
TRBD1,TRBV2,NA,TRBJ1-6,CASRPGRGTGLTASSYNSPLHF,TGTGCCAGCAGACCTGGGCGGGGGACAGGGTTAACGGCGAGCTCCTATAATTCACCCCTCCACTTT
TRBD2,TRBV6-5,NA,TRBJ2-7,CASVRTSGIYEQYF,TGTGCCAGCGTTAGGACTAGCGGGATATACGAGCAGTACTTC
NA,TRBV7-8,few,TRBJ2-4,CASSLDWGNRDIQYF,TGTGCCAGCAGCTTAGATTGGGGAAACAGGGACATTCAGTACTTC